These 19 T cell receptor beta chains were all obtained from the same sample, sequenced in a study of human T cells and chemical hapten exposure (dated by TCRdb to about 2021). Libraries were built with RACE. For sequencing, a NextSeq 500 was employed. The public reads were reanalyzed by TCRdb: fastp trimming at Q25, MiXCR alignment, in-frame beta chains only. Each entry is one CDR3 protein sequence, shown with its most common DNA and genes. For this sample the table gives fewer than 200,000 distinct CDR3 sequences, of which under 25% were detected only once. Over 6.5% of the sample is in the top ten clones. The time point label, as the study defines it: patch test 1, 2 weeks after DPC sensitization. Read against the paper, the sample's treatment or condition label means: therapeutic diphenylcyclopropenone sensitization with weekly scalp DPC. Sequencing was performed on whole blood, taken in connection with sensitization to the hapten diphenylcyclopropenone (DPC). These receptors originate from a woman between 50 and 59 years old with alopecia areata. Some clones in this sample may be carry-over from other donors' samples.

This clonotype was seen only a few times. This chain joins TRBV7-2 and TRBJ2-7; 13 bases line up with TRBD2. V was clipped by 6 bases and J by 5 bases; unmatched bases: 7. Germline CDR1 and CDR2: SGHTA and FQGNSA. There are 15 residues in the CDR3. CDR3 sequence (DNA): TGTGCCAGCAGTCGTCGGACTAGCGGGAGTCACGAGCAGTACTTC. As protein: CASSRRTSGSHEQYF.

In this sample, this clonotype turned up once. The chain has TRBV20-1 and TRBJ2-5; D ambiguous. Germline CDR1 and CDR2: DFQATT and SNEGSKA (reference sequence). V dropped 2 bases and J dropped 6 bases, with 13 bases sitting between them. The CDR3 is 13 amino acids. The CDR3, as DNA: TGCAGTGCTAGACGGACCGTTGTGCAGACCCAGTACTTC. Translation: CSARRTVVQTQYF.

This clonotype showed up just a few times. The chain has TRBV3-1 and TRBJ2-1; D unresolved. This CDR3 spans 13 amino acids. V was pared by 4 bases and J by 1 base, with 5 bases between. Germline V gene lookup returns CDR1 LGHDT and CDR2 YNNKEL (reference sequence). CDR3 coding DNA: TGTGCCAGCAGCCTACCATCCTACAATGAGCAGTTCTTC. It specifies CASSLPSYNEQFF.

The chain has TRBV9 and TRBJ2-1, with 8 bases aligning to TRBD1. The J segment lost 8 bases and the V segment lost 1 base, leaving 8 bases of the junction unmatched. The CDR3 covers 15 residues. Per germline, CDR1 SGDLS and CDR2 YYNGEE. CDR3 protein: CASSVSGQGAHEQFF. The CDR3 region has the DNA TGTGCCAGCAGCGTATCGGGGCAGGGGGCCCATGAGCAGTTCTTC.

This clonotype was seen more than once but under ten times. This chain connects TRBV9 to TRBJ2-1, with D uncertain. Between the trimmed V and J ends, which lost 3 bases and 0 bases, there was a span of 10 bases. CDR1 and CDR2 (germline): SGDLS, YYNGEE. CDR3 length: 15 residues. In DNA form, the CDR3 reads TGTGCCAGCAGCGCACTCTCCTTCTCCTACAATGAGCAGTTCTTC. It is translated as CASSALSFSYNEQFF.

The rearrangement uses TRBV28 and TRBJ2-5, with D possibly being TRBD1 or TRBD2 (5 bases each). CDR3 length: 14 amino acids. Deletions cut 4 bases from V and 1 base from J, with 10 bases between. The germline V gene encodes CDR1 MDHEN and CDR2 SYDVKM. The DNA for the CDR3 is TGTGCCAGCAGTTACACCGGGGCCCAAGAGACCCAGTACTTC. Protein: CASSYTGAQETQYF.

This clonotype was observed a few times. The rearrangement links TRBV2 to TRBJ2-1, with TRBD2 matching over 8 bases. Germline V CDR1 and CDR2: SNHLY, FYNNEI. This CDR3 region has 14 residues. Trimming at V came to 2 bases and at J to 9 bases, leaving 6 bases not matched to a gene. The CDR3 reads CASSESSAGAEQFF. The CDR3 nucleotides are TGTGCCAGCAGTGAATCTTCAGCGGGGGCTGAGCAGTTCTTC.

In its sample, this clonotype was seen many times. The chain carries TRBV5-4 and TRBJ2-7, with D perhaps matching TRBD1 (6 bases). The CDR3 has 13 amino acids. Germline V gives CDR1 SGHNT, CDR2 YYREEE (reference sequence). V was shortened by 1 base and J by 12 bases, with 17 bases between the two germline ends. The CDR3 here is CASSLSAGDQLYF. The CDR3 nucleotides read TGTGCCAGCAGCTTGTCAGCAGGGGACCAACTGTACTTC.

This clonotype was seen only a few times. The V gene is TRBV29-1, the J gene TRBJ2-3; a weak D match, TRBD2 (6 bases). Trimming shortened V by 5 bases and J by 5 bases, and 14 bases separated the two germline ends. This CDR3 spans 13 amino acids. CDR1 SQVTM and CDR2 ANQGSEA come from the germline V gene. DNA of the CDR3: TGCAGCGTTATGGAGGGTGGGGTAGATACGCAGTATTTT. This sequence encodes CSVMEGGVDTQYF.

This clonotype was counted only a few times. The CDR3 loop reads CTSSQAAGADNEQFF. CDR3 bases: TGCACCAGCAGCCAAGCGGCGGGAGCTGACAATGAGCAGTTCTTC. This sequence joins TRBV1 and TRBJ2-1; the table assigns TRBD2, which was not confirmed against the DNA. TRBV1 is a pseudogene. The CDR3 sequence is 15 residues long.

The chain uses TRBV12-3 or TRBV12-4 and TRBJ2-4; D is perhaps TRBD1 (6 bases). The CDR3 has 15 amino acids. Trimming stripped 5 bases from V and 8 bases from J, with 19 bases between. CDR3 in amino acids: CASSKRGQGLDIQYF. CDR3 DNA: TGTGCCAGCAGTAAAAGGGGCCAGGGGTTGGACATTCAGTACTTC.

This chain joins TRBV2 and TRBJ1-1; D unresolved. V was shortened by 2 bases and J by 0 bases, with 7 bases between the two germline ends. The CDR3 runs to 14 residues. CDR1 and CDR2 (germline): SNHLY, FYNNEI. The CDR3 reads CASSERSLNTEAFF. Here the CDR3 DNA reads TGTGCCAGCAGTGAACGGAGCCTGAACACTGAAGCTTTCTTT. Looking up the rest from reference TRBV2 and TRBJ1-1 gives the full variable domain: EPEVTQTPSHQVTQMGQEVILRCVPISNHLYFYWYRQILGQKVEFLVSFYNNEISEKSEIFDDQFSVERPDGSNFTLKIRSTKLEDSAMYFCASSERSLNTEAFFGQGTRLTVV.

This CDR3 is CASRPELAASYNEQFF. CDR3 nucleotide sequence: TGTGCCAGCAGACCAGAACTAGCGGCCTCCTACAATGAGCAGTTCTTC. The J gene is TRBJ2-1, the V gene TRBV5-4, with 8 bases aligning to TRBD2. This CDR3 is 16 amino acids long. Looked up from germline, CDR1 is SGHNT and CDR2 is YYREEE (reference sequence). J lost 0 bases, V lost 5 bases, and 7 bases had no gene match.

The CDR3 nucleotides are TGCAGTGCTAGAGAGCTGGGGCCGGGGACCGGGGAGCTGTTTTTT. It yields the protein CSARELGPGTGELFF. The chain combines TRBV20-1 with TRBJ2-2; D possibly matches TRBD1 or TRBD2 (5 bases each). The germline gives CDR1 DFQATT, CDR2 SNEGSKA (reference sequence). This CDR3 has 15 residues. Trimming pared 0 bases from V and 5 bases from J, leaving 13 bases between.

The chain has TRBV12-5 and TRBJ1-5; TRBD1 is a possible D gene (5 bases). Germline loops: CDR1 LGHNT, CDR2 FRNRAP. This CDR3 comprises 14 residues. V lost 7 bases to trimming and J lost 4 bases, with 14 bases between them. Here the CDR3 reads CASVLLGANQPQHF. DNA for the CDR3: TGTGCTAGTGTCCTGCTAGGGGCTAATCAGCCCCAGCATTTT.

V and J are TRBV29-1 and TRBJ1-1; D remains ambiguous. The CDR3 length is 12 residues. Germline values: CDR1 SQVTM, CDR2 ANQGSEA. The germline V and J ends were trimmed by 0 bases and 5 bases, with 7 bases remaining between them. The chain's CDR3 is CSVEEGRTEAFF. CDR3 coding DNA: TGCAGCGTTGAAGAAGGGCGGACTGAAGCTTTCTTT. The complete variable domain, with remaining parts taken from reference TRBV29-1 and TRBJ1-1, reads SAVISQKPSRDICQRGTSLTIQCQVDSQVTMMFWYRQQPGQSLTLIATANQGSEATYESGFVIDKFPISRPNLTFSTLTVSNMSPEDSSIYLCSVEEGRTEAFFGQGTRLTVV.

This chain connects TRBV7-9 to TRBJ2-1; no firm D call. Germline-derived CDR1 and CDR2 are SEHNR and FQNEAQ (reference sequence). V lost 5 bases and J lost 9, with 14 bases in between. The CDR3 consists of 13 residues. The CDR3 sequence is CASSQRPASEQFF. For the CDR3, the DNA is TGTGCCAGCAGCCAGAGACCAGCGAGTGAGCAGTTCTTC.

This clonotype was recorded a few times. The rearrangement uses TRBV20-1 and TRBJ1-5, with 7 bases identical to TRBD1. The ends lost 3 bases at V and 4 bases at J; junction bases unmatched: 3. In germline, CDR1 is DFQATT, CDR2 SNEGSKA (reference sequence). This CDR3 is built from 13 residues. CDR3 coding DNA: TGCAGTGCTAGTCCGGGACAGAATCAGCCCCAGCATTTT. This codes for CSASPGQNQPQHF.

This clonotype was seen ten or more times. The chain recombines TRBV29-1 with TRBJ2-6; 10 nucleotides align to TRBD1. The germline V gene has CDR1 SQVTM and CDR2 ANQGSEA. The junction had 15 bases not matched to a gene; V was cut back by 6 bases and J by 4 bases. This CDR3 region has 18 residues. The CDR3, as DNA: TGCAGCGTCCTGGGTTTGGACAGGGGGATCGCGGGGGCCAACGTCCTGACTTTC. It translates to CSVLGLDRGIAGANVLTF.